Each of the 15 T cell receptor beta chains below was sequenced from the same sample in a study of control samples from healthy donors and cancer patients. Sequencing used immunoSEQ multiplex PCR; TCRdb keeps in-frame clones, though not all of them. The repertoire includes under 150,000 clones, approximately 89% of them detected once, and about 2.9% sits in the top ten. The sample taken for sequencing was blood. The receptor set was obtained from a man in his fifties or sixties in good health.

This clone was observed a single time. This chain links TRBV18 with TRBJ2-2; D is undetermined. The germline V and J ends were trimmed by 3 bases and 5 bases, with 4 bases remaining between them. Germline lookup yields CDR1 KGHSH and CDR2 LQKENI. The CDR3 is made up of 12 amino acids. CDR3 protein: CASSPYTGELFF. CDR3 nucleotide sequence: TGTGCCAGCTCACCTTATACCGGGGAGCTGTTTTTT.

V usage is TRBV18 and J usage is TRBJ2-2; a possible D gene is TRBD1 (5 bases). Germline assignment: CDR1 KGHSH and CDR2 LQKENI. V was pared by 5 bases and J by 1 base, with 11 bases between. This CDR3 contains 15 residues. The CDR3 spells CASSESQGNTGELFF. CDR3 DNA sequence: TGTGCCAGCTCAGAGAGTCAGGGGAACACCGGGGAGCTGTTTTTT.

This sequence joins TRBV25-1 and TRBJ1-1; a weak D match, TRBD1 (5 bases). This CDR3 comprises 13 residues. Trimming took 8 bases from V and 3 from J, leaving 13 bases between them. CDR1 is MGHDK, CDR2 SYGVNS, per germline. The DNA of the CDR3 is TGTGCCAGCGGGGGGACGAGGCACACTGAAGCTTTCTTT. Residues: CASGGTRHTEAFF.

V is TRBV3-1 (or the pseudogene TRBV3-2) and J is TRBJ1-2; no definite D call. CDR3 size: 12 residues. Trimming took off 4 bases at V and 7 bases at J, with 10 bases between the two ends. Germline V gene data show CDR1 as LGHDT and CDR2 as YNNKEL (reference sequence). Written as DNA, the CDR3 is TGTGCCAGCAGCCTCTCAGCCGCTGGCTACACCTTC. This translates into CASSLSAAGYTF.

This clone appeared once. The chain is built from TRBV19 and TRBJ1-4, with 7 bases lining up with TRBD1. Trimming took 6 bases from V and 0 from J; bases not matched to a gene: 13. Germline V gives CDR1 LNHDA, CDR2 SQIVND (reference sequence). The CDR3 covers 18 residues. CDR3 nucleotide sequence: TGTGCCAGTAGAACGCGACAGGGCGGTTTAGCAACTAATGAAAAACTGTTTTTT. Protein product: CASRTRQGGLATNEKLFF.

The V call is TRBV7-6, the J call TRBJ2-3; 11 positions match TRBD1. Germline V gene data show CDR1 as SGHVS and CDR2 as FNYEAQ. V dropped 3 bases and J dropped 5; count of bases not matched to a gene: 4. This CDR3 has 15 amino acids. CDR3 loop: CASSLDRGPVDTQYF. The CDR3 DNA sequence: TGTGCCAGCAGCTTGGACAGGGGGCCCGTAGATACGCAGTATTTT. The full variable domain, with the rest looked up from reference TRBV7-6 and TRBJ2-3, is GAGVSQSPRYKVTKRGQDVALRCDPISGHVSLYWYRQALGQGPEFLTYFNYEAQQDKSGLPNDRFSAERPEGSISTLTIQRTEQRDSAMYRCASSLDRGPVDTQYFGPGTRLTVL.

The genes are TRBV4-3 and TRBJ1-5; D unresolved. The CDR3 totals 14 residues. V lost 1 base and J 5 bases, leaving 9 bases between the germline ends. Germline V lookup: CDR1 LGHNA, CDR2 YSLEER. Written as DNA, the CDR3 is TGCGCCAGCAGCCAAGCGATGGGGTATCAGCCCCAGCATTTT. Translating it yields CASSQAMGYQPQHF.

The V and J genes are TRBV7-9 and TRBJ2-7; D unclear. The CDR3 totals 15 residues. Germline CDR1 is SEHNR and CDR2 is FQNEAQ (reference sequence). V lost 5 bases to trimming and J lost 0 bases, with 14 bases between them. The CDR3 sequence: CASSPTAVPSYEQYF. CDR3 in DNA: TGTGCCAGCAGCCCAACGGCTGTACCCTCCTACGAGCAGTACTTC.

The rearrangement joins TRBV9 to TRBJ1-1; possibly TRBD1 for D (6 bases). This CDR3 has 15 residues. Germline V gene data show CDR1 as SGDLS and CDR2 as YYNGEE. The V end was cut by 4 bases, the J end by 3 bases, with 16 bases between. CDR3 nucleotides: TGTGCCAGCAGCTCTGATCCCAGGGGACACACTGAAGCTTTCTTT. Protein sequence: CASSSDPRGHTEAFF.

CDR3 DNA: TGCGCCAGCAAACCCCGGGACGGCAACCTCAGGTCTGGGGCCAACGTCCTGACTTTC. Protein product: CASKPRDGNLRSGANVLTF. V is TRBV4-1 and J is TRBJ2-6; D might be TRBD1 or TRBD2, each matching 5 bases. The germline V and J ends were trimmed by 7 bases and 1 base, with 23 bases remaining between them. The CDR3 has 19 residues. CDR1 is MGHRA and CDR2 is YSYEKL in the germline V gene.

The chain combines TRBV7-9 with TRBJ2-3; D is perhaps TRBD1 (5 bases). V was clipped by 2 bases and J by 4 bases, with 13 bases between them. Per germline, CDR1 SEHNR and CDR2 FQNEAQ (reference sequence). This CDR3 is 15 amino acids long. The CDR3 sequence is CASSLSGASADTQYF. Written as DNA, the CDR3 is TGTGCCAGCAGCTTATCTGGGGCATCGGCAGATACGCAGTATTTT.

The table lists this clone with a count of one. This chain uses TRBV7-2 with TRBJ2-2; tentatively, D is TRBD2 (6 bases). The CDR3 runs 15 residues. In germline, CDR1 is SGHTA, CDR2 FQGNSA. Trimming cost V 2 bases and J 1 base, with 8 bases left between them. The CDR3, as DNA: TGTGCCAGCAGCTTAAGGCGGGGGAACACCGGGGAGCTGTTTTTT. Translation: CASSLRRGNTGELFF.

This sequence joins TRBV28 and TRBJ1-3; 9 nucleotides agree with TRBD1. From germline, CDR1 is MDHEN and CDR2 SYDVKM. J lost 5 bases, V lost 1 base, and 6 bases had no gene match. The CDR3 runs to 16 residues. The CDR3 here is CASSLFATGGRNTIYF. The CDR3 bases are TGTGCCAGCAGTTTATTTGCGACAGGGGGTAGAAACACCATATATTTT.

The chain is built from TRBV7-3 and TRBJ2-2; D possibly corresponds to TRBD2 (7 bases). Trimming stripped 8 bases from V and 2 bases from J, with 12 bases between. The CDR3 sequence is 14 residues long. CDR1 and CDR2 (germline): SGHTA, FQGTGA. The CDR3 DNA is TGTGCCAGCCAACGGGGGGCTAACACCGGGGAGCTGTTTTTT. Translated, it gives CASQRGANTGELFF.

The CDR3 DNA sequence: TGTGCCAGCAGCCAAGGACTAGCGGGGCGCCGGGAGCAGTACTTC. It codes for CASSQGLAGRREQYF. This chain connects TRBV3-1 (or the pseudogene TRBV3-2) to TRBJ2-7, with 11 bases fitting TRBD2. CDR3 size: 15 residues. Germline V gene lookup returns CDR1 LGHDT and CDR2 YNNKEL (reference sequence). With 1 base clipped from V and 7 bases from J, the junction kept 6 bases outside the gene matches.